This T cell receptor beta chain was retrieved from a study of blood T cell repertoires in COVID-19. The overall study: From the United States, Italy and Spain came samples of acute and convalescent COVID-19. PBMCs, B-cell-depleted T cells, or T cells were the source of the cDNA or gDNA that made up the material.

The germline gives CDR1 MGHDK, CDR2 SYGVNS. There are 14 residues in the CDR3. V dropped 6 bases and J dropped 1; count of bases not matched to a gene: 3. Authors' processing steps: Cell counts per sample came from amplifying reference gene primers. Repertoires were generated with immunoSEQ multiplex PCR, while TCRdb's copy carries only in-frame clones and drops some. The V and J calls and clone size are taken from that table; D and trimming were inferred from the DNA. The sample comprises about 110,000 clones, roughly 85% of which are singletons, and about an eighth rests with the top ten. The J gene is TRBJ2-3, the V gene TRBV25-1, with 8 bases matching TRBD1. The specimen was peripheral blood. This receptor was identified in a human donor in a cohort sampled during active COVID-19. The CDR3 reads CASRTGGGTDTQYF. CDR3 DNA sequence: TGTGCCAGCAGAACAGGGGGAGGCACAGATACGCAGTATTTT.